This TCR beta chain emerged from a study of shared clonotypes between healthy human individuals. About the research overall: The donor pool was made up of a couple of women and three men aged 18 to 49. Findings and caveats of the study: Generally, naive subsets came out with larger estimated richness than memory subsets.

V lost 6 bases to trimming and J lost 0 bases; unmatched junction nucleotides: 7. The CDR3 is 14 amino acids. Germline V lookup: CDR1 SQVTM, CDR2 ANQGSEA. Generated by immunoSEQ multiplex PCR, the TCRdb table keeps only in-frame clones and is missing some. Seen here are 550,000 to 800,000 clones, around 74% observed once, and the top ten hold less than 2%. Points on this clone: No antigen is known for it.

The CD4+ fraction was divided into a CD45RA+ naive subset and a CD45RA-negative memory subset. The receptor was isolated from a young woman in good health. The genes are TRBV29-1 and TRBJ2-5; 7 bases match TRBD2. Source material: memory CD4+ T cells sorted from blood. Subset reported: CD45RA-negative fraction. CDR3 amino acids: CSVAVTSHQETQYF. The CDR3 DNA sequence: TGCAGCGTCGCTGTGACTAGCCACCAAGAGACCCAGTACTTC. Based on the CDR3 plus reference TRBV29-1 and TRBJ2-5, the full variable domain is SAVISQKPSRDICQRGTSLTIQCQVDSQVTMMFWYRQQPGQSLTLIATANQGSEATYESGFVIDKFPISRPNLTFSTLTVSNMSPEDSSIYLCSVAVTSHQETQYFGPGTRLLVL.